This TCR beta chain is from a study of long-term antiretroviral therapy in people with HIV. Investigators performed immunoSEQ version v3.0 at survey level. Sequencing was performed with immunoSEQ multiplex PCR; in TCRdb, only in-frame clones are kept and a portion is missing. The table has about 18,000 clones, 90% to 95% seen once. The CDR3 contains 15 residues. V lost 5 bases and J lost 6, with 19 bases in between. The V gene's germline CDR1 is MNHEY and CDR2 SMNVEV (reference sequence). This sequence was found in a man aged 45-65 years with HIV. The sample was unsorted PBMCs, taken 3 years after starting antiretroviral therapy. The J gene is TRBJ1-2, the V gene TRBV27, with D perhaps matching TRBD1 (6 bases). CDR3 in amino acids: CASSGLGAGKHGYTF. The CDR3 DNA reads TGTGCCAGCAGTGGGTTGGGGGCAGGGAAGCATGGCTACACCTTC.